This T cell receptor beta chain is drawn from a study of blood T cell repertoires in COVID-19. As handled by the study authors: Reference gene primer amplification yielded estimated nucleated cell counts. Data came from immunoSEQ multiplex PCR; TCRdb stores just in-frame clones and leaves some out. D and trimming come from the DNA, and the V and J calls and clone size come from that table. The sample has 84,000 or so clones, 80% seen once; the top ten hold around 12%. This CDR3 has 13 residues. V dropped 5 bases and J dropped 3 bases, with 14 bases sitting between them. CDR1 is SQVTM, CDR2 ANQGSEA, per germline.

The sample consisted of peripheral blood. This chain connects TRBV29-1 to TRBJ2-7; D is perhaps TRBD1 (5 bases). The TCR was taken from a woman in her thirties or forties with active or convalescent COVID-19. The CDR3 nucleotides read TGCAGCGTTTTCGACAGTACCTTCTACGAGCAGTACTTC. Translation: CSVFDSTFYEQYF.